This T cell receptor (beta chain) was identified in a study of T cell responses to AZD1222 COVID-19 vaccine. Points from the study as a whole: No day 14 peak samples; only post-peak repertoires were characterized. Only six or seven AZD1222 recipients were seropositive at baseline. Epitopes outside B.1.351 and B.1.1.7 mutated regions reportedly drew nearly half of spike TCRs.

As to this clone: As yet, its antigen is unknown.

Using immunoSEQ multiplex PCR, the repertoire was profiled, and TCRdb retains in-frame clones only, with some absent. The table lists around 140,000 clones, about nine tenths of them singletons. The CDR3 length is 15 residues. The germline V and J ends were trimmed by 1 base and 4 bases, with 8 bases remaining between them. Per germline, CDR1 LNHDA and CDR2 SQIVND (reference sequence). This chain links TRBV19 with TRBJ1-6; D is possibly TRBD1 (5 bases). The source of this sequence is an adult in good health. The material was peripheral blood, obtained on day 0 of AZD1222 vaccination. The CDR3 reads CASSIGQGYNSPLHF. The DNA for the CDR3 is TGTGCCAGTAGTATAGGTCAGGGTTATAATTCACCCCTCCACTTT. Complete variable domain (other parts from reference TRBV19 and TRBJ1-6): DGGITQSPKYLFRKEGQNVTLSCEQNLNHDAMYWYRQDPGQGLRLIYYSQIVNDFQKGDIAEGYSVSREKKESFPLTVTSAQKNPTAFYLCASSIGQGYNSPLHFGNGTRLTVT.